This record concerns one T cell receptor (beta chain) sequence. Germline V lookup: CDR1 KGHSH, CDR2 LQKENI. V was shortened by 3 bases and J by 5 bases, with 15 bases between the two germline ends. The CDR3 has 15 amino acids. The sample is drawn from a study of shared clonotypes between healthy human individuals. TCRdb keeps only in-frame clones here, not all; method: immunoSEQ multiplex PCR. The repertoire has roughly 2.6 million clones, just over 90% of them found once; the top ten carry roughly 0.14%. The chain recombines TRBV18 with TRBJ2-3, with D maybe TRBD2 (6 bases). The source material was naive CD4+ T cells sorted from blood. Documented subset: CD45RA+ positively selected. This TCR came from a man aged 18 to 30 in good health. The DNA of the CDR3 is TGTGCCAGCTCACCCGCCGGGGAGGTGCGAGATACGCAGTATTTT. It encodes CASSPAGEVRDTQYF.